Each of the 6 T cell receptor beta chains below was sequenced from the same sample in a study of post-analysis software for immune sequencing data. Regarding the study as a whole: Patients had higher frequencies than controls of roughly five TRBV segments, including TRBV5-6, TRBV5-1 and TRBV20-1.

No antigen is known for these receptors. Unique molecular identifiers were built into the TCR beta cDNA libraries. MiXCR, run by TCRdb on the PCR reads, gives a single entry per CDR3 protein. Among about 500,000 distinct CDR3 sequences listed, nearly 45% were seen once. Material for sequencing was blood. Receptors were obtained from a girl under 18 with multiple sclerosis.

This clonotype occurred a few times. The V and J genes are TRBV6-5 and TRBJ2-1; 10 nucleotides agree with TRBD2. The germline V gene has CDR1 MNHEY and CDR2 SVGAGI. The CDR3 is made up of 15 amino acids. Trimming cost V 3 bases and J 7 bases; bases outside gene matches: 6. As DNA, the CDR3 is TGTGCCAGCAGTTATTGGGCTAGCGGGAGAAATGAGCAGTTCTTC. This codes for CASSYWASGRNEQFF.

This clonotype occurred a few times. The chain uses TRBV19 and TRBJ2-5, with 8 positions matching TRBD2. The germline V gene encodes CDR1 LNHDA and CDR2 SQIVND (reference sequence). The V segment lost 4 bases and the J segment 3 bases; nucleotides outside the gene matches: 4. The CDR3 is 14 residues long. CDR3 sequence (DNA): TGTGCCAGTAGTACCACTAGCGGAGAAGAGACCCAGTACTTC. It yields the protein CASSTTSGEETQYF. The full variable domain, its missing parts supplied by reference TRBV19 and TRBJ2-5, is DGGITQSPKYLFRKEGQNVTLSCEQNLNHDAMYWYRQDPGQGLRLIYYSQIVNDFQKGDIAEGYSVSREKKESFPLTVTSAQKNPTAFYLCASSTTSGEETQYFGPGTRLLVL.

This clonotype was detected a few times. V gene TRBV7-3 combines with J gene TRBJ2-1, with 8 bases aligning to TRBD2. The CDR3 runs to 14 residues. Germline CDR1 is SGHTA and CDR2 is FQGTGA. V shed 5 bases and J 3 bases; nucleotides not matched to a gene: 3. The CDR3 is CASSRGGFYNEQFF. CDR3 sequence (DNA): TGTGCCAGCAGCCGCGGGGGGTTCTACAATGAGCAGTTCTTC.

V gene TRBV20-1 combines with J gene TRBJ1-1; a weak D match, TRBD1 (6 bases). Per germline, CDR1 DFQATT and CDR2 SNEGSKA (reference sequence). The CDR3 is 15 amino acids. Deletions cut 7 bases from V and 5 bases from J, with 23 bases between. The CDR3 sequence: CSGPGPTGTMTEAFF. The CDR3 DNA sequence: TGCAGTGGTCCGGGACCAACAGGGACGATGACTGAAGCTTTCTTT.

The V call is TRBV2, the J call TRBJ2-5; a weak D match, TRBD2 (6 bases). The J call is doubtful: the DNA matches TRBJ2-7 better. The CDR3 has 13 residues. Germline lookup yields CDR1 SNHLY and CDR2 FYNNEI. The CDR3 sequence: CASSEIGGYEQYF. In DNA form, the CDR3 reads TGTGCCAGCAGTGAAATCGGGGGCTACGAGCAGTACTTC.

The chain is built from TRBV6-5 and TRBJ1-1; D not certain. Looked up from germline, CDR1 is MNHEY and CDR2 is SVGAGI. This CDR3 spans 15 amino acids. V was shortened by 0 bases and J by 3 bases, with 11 bases between the two germline ends. CDR3 DNA: TGTGCCAGCAGTTACTCCTGGGCTCGGGACACTGAAGCTTTCTTT. Translating gives CASSYSWARDTEAFF.